This T cell receptor beta chain was sequenced for a study of blood T cells in healthy people across ages. Study at large: Per two T cells, template switching captured roughly one barcoded beta molecule. Study-wide points: Greater diversity and more naive CD4+ cells were seen in long-lived donors than in aged donors.

The germline V gene encodes CDR1 ENHRY and CDR2 SYGVKD. V was clipped by 4 bases and J by 1 base, with 8 bases between them. This CDR3 spans 13 amino acids. The second PCR ran roughly 7 to 11 cycles with a sample-barcoded 5' primer and J-beta primers. TCRdb reanalysed the 5' RACE reads using MiXCR and keeps one entry per CDR3 protein. The sample includes 800,000 to 900,000 distinct CDR3 sequences, under 80% of them seen just once. As for this clonotype: Its antigen is not known.

This TCR came from a man aged 30 to 45 in good health. Sample: blood. V and J are TRBV10-3 and TRBJ2-7, with D unclear. In DNA, the CDR3 is TGTGCCATCAGTGGCAGTCCGTCCTACGAGCAGTACTTC. Its translation is CAISGSPSYEQYF.